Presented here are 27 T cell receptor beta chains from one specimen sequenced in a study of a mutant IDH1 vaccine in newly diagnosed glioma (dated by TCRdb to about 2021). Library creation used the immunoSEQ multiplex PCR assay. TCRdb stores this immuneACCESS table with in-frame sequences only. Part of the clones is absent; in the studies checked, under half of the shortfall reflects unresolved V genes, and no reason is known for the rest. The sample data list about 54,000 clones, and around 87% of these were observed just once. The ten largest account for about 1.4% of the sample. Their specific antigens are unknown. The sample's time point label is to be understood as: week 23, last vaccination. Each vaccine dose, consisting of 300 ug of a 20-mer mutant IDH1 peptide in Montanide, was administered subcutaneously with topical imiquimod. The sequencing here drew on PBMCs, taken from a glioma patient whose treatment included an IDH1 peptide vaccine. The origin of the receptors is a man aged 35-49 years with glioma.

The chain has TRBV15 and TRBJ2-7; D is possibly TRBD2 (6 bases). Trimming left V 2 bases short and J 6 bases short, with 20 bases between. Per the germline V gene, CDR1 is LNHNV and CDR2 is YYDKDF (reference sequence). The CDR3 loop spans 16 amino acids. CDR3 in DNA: TGTGCCACCAGCAGATCGCGGGGAGCGGCAGCGAGCGAGCAGTACTTC. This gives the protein CATSRSRGAAASEQYF.

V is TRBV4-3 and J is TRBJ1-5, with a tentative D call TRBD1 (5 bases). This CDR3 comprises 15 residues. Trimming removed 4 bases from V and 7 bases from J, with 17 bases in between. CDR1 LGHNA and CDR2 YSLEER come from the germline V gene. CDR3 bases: TGCGCCAGCAGCCTGAAACCCGGGGGAAACCAGCCCCAGCATTTT. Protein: CASSLKPGGNQPQHF.

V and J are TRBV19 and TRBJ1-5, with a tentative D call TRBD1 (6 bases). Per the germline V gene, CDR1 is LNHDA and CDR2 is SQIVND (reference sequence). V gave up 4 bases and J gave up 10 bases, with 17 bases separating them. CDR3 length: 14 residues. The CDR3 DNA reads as TGTGCCAGTAGTAGTTCAGGGGTTCGGAATCCCCAGCATTTT. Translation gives CASSSSGVRNPQHF.

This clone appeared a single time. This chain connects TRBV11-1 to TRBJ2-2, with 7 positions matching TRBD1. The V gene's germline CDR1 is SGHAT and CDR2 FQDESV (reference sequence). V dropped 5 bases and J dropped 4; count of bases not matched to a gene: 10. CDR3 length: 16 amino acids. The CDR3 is CASSPIGRGSTGELFF. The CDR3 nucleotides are TGTGCCAGCAGCCCTATTGGCAGGGGGAGCACCGGGGAGCTGTTTTTT. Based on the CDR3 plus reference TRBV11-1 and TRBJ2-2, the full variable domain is EAEVAQSPRYKITEKSQAVAFWCDPISGHATLYWYRQILGQGPELLVQFQDESVVDDSQLPKDRFSAERLKGVDSTLKIQPAELGDSAMYLCASSPIGRGSTGELFFGEGSRLTVL.

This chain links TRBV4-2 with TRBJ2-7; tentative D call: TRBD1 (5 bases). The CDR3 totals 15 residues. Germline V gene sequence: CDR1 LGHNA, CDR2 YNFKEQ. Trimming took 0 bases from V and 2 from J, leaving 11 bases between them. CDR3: CASSQDLRQTYEQYF. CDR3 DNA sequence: TGTGCCAGCAGCCAAGACTTAAGACAGACCTACGAGCAGTACTTC.

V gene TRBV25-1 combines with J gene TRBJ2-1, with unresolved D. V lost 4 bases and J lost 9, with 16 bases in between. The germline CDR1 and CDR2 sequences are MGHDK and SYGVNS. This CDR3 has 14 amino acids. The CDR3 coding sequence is TGTGCCAGCAGTGGCCTAGTAGAGTCCAGTGAGCAGTTCTTC. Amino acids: CASSGLVESSEQFF.

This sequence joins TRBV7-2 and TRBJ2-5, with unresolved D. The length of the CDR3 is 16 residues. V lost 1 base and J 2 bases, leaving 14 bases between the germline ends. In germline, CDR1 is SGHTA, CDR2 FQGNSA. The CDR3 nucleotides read TGTGCCAGCAGCTTAGATCGATCGCGGATACAAGAGACCCAGTACTTC. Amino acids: CASSLDRSRIQETQYF.

This CDR3 is CASSPRTGGFGYTF. The CDR3, as DNA: TGTGCCAGCAGCCCCAGGACAGGGGGATTCGGCTACACCTTC. The gene calls are TRBV9 and TRBJ1-2; 10 bases are a match to TRBD1. This CDR3 region has 14 residues. V lost 4 bases and J lost 8; bases outside the gene matches: 8. Germline CDR1 and CDR2: SGDLS and YYNGEE.

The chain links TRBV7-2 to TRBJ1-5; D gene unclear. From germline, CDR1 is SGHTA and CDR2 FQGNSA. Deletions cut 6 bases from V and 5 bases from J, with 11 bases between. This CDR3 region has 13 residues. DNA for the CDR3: TGTGCCAGCAGTTTTACGACTGATCAGCCCCAGCATTTT. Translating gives CASSFTTDQPQHF.

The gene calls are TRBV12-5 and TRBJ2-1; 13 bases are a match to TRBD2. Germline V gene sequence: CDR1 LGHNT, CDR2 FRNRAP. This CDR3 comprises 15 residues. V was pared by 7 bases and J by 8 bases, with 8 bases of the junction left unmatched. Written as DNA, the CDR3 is TGTGCTAGTGCCGAGGGACTAGCGGGAACCGATGAGCAGTTCTTC. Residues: CASAEGLAGTDEQFF.

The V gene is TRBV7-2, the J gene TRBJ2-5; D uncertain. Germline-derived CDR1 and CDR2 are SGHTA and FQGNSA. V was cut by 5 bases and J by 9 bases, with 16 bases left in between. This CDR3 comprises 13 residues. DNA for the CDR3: TGTGCCAGCAGCCCTCGATCGGCTAAGGCCCAGTACTTC. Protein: CASSPRSAKAQYF. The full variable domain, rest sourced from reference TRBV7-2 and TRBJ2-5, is GAGVSQSPSNKVTEKGKDVELRCDPISGHTALYWYRQSLGQGLEFLIYFQGNSAPDKSGLPSDRFSAERTGGSVSTLTIQRTQQEDSAVYLCASSPRSAKAQYFGPGTRLLVL.

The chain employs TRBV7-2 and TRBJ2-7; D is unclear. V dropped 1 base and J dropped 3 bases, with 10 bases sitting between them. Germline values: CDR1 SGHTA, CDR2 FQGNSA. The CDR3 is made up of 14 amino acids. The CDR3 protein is CASSLVGEDYEQYF. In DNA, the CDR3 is TGTGCCAGCAGCTTAGTTGGAGAAGACTACGAGCAGTACTTC.

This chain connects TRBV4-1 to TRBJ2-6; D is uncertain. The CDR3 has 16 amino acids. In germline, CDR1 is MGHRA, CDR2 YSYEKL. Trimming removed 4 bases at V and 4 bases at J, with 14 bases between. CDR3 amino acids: CASSPVDLSGANVLTF. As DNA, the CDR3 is TGCGCCAGCAGCCCCGTGGATCTCTCCGGGGCCAACGTCCTGACTTTC.

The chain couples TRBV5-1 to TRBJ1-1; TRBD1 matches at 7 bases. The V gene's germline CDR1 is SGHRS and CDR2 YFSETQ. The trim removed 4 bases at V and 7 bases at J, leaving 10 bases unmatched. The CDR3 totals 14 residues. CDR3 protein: CASSLDRDKGEAFF. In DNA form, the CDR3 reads TGCGCCAGCAGCCTCGACAGGGATAAGGGTGAAGCTTTCTTT.

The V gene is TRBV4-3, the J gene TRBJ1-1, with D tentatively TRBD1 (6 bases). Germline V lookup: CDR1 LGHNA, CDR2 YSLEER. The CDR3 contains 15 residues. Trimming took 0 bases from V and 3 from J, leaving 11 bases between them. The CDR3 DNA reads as TGCGCCAGCAGCCAAGAGGGGGGCGAGGACACTGAAGCTTTCTTT. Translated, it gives CASSQEGGEDTEAFF.

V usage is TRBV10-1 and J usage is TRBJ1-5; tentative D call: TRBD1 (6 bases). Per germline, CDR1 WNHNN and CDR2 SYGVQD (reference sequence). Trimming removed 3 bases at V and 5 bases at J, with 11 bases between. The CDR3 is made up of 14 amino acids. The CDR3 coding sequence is TGCGCCAGCAGTGAAGACAGGCTTGATCAGCCCCAGCATTTT. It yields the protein CASSEDRLDQPQHF.

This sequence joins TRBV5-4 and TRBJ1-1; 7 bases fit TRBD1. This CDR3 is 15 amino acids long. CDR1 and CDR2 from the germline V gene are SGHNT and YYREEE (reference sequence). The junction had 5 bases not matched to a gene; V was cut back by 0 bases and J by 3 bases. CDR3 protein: CASSLAGGGDTEAFF. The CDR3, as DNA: TGTGCCAGCAGCTTGGCAGGGGGAGGGGACACTGAAGCTTTCTTT.

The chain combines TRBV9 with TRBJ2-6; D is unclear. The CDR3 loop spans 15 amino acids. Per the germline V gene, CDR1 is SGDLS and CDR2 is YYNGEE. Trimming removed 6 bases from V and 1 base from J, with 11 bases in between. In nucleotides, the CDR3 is TGTGCCAGCAACCTCAAAGGGTCTGGGGCCAACGTCCTGACTTTC. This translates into CASNLKGSGANVLTF.

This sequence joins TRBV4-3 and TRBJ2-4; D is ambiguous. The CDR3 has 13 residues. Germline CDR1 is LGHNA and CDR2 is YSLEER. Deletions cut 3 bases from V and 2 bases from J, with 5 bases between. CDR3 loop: CASSHLSKNIQYF. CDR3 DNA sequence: TGCGCCAGCAGCCATCTATCCAAAAACATTCAGTACTTC.

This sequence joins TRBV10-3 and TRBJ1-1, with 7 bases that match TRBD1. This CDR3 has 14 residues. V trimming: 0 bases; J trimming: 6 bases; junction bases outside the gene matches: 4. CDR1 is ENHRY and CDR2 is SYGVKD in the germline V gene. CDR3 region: CAISESTGTSEAFF. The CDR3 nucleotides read TGTGCCATCAGTGAGTCGACAGGGACATCTGAAGCTTTCTTT.

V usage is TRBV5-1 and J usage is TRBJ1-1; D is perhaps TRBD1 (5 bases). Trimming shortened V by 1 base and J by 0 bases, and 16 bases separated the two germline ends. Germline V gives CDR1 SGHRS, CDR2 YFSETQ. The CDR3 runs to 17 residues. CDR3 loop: CASSLRGGLGMNTEAFF. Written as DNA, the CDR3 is TGCGCCAGCAGCTTGAGGGGTGGGCTCGGGATGAACACTGAAGCTTTCTTT.

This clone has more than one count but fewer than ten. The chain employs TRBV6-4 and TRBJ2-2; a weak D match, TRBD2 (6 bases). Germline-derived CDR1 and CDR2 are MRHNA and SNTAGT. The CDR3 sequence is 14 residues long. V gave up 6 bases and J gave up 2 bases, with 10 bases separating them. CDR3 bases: TGTGCCAGCAGCGGGACTGTCAACACCGGGGAGCTGTTTTTT. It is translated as CASSGTVNTGELFF.

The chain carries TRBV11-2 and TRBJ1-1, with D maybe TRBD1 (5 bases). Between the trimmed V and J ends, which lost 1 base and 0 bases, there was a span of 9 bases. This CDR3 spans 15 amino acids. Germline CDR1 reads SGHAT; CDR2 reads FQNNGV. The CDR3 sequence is CASSLGARVNTEAFF. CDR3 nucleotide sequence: TGTGCCAGCAGCTTAGGGGCCAGGGTGAACACTGAAGCTTTCTTT.

The CDR3 is CASSPLVRNEQFF. Here the CDR3 DNA reads TGTGCCAGTAGCCCCCTTGTGAGGAATGAGCAGTTCTTC. J is TRBJ2-1 and V is TRBV19; D is undetermined. Germline V CDR1 and CDR2: LNHDA, SQIVND (reference sequence). Deletions cut 6 bases from V and 7 bases from J, with 13 bases between. The CDR3 totals 13 residues. Full variable domain (rest looked up from reference TRBV19 and TRBJ2-1): DGGITQSPKYLFRKEGQNVTLSCEQNLNHDAMYWYRQDPGQGLRLIYYSQIVNDFQKGDIAEGYSVSREKKESFPLTVTSAQKNPTAFYLCASSPLVRNEQFFGPGTRLTVL.

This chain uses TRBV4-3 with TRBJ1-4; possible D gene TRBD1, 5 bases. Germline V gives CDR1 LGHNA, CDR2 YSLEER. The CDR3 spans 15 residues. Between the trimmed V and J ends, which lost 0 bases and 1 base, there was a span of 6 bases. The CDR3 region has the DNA TGCGCCAGCAGCCAAGATGGGGGAACTAATGAAAAACTGTTTTTT. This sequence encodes CASSQDGGTNEKLFF.

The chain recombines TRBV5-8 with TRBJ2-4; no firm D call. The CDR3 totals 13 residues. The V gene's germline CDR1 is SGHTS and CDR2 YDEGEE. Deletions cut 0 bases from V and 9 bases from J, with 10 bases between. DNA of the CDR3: TGTGCCAGCAGCTTGGTATTAATGGGCATTCAGTACTTC. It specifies CASSLVLMGIQYF.

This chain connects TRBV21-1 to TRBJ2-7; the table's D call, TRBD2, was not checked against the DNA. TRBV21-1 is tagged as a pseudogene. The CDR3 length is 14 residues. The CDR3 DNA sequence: TGTGCCAGCAGCAAAGCAGCGAGGCCATACGAGCAGTACTTC. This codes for CASSKAARPYEQYF.